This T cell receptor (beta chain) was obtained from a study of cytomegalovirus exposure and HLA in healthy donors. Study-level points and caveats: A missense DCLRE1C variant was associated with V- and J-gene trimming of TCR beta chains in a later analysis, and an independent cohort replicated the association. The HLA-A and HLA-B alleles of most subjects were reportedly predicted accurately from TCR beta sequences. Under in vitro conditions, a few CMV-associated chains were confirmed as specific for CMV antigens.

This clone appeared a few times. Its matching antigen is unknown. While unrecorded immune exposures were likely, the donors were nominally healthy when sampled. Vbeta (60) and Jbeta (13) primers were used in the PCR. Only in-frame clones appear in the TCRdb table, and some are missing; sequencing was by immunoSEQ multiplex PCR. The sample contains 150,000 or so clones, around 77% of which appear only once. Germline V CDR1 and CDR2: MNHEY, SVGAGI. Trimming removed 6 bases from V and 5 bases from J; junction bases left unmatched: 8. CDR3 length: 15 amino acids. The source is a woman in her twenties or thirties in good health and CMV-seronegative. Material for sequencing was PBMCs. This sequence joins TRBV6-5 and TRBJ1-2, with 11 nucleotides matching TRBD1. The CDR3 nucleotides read TGTGCCAGCAGATCCGGGACAGGGGGAATATATGGCTACACCTTC. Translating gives CASRSGTGGIYGYTF.